The next 18 T cell receptor beta chains were all read from a single sample in a study of blood T cell repertoires in COVID-19. The table came from immunoSEQ multiplex PCR; TCRdb's copy has only in-frame clones and leaves some out. The sample yields roughly 51,000 clones, about nine tenths seen once. The sample taken for sequencing was peripheral blood. The receptors derive from a man aged 45-65 years with active COVID-19.

The chain links TRBV4-1 to TRBJ1-6; no definite D call. CDR3 length equals 13 residues. Trimming removed 1 base from V and 7 bases from J, with 5 bases in between. Germline V gene data show CDR1 as MGHRA and CDR2 as YSYEKL. The CDR3: CASSQAENSPLHF. In DNA, the CDR3 is TGCGCCAGCAGCCAAGCTGAGAATTCACCCCTCCACTTT.

Written as DNA, the CDR3 is TGTGCCAGCAGCGGGGACTCTCACACCGGGGAGCTGTTTTTT. It encodes CASSGDSHTGELFF. The V call is TRBV9, the J call TRBJ2-2; possible D gene TRBD2, 6 bases. With 3 bases removed from V and 3 bases from J, the gap between germline ends came to 9 bases. Germline V gene data show CDR1 as SGDLS and CDR2 as YYNGEE. The CDR3 length is 14 residues.

The V and J genes are TRBV9 and TRBJ2-5; tentatively, D is TRBD2 (6 bases). The germline CDR1 and CDR2 sequences are SGDLS and YYNGEE. The CDR3 runs 16 residues. V shed 4 bases and J shed 1 base, with 17 bases lying between them. CDR3 residues: CASSPPGGSGQETQYF. As DNA, the CDR3 is TGTGCCAGCAGCCCCCCCGGGGGTAGCGGCCAAGAGACCCAGTACTTC. The full variable domain, with the rest looked up from reference TRBV9 and TRBJ2-5, is DSGVTQTPKHLITATGQRVTLRCSPRSGDLSVYWYQQSLDQGLQFLIQYYNGEERAKGNILERFSAQQFPDLHSELNLSSLELGDSALYFCASSPPGGSGQETQYFGPGTRLLVL.

CDR3 amino acids: CASSTRDRFLYGYTF. The DNA of the CDR3 is TGTGCCAGCAGCACTCGGGACAGGTTCCTCTATGGCTACACCTTC. The rearrangement links TRBV5-4 to TRBJ1-2; 8 bases are shared with TRBD1. CDR1 is SGHNT and CDR2 is YYREEE in the germline V gene (reference sequence). Trimming at V came to 4 bases and at J to 4 bases, leaving 9 bases not matched to a gene. This CDR3 is built from 15 residues.

The V and J genes are TRBV27 and TRBJ2-6, with D possibly being TRBD2 (5 bases). The germline gives CDR1 MNHEY, CDR2 SMNVEV (reference sequence). The V gene lost 7 bases and the J gene lost 0 bases, with 16 bases spanning the gap. This CDR3 is 17 amino acids long. Written as DNA, the CDR3 is TGTGCCAGCACCTTCGACTACAGCGACTCTGGGGCCAACGTCCTGACTTTC. Its protein is CASTFDYSDSGANVLTF.

This clone was counted a few times. The chain uses TRBV10-3 and TRBJ1-6; 7 bases map to TRBD1. The trim removed 8 bases at V and 10 bases at J, leaving 5 bases unmatched. This CDR3 is 12 amino acids long. CDR1 is ENHRY and CDR2 is SYGVKD in the germline V gene. CDR3 DNA sequence: TGTGCCATCGGGACAGATCCCTCACCCCTCCACTTT. Translating it yields CAIGTDPSPLHF.

The chain links TRBV18 to TRBJ2-7; 10 bases fit TRBD1. CDR1 is KGHSH and CDR2 is LQKENI in the germline V gene. V shed 5 bases and J 3 bases; nucleotides not matched to a gene: 4. This CDR3 has 14 residues. The CDR3 coding sequence is TGTGCCAGCTCAGTGACAGGGGGCGTCTACGAGCAGTACTTC. Encoded protein: CASSVTGGVYEQYF.

The V gene is TRBV2, the J gene TRBJ1-2; D is ambiguous. The germline CDR1 and CDR2 sequences are SNHLY and FYNNEI. The CDR3 loop spans 12 amino acids. V dropped 6 bases and J dropped 7 bases, with 12 bases sitting between them. This CDR3 is CASSYSTLGYTF. DNA for the CDR3: TGTGCCAGCAGCTACAGTACTCTTGGCTACACCTTC.

This rearrangement joins TRBV7-9 to TRBJ1-1, with no clear D. V lost 8 bases and J lost 4, with 17 bases in between. From germline, CDR1 is SEHNR and CDR2 FQNEAQ (reference sequence). The CDR3 is 14 amino acids. The CDR3 nucleotides are TGTGCCAGCTCCATGGAGCTGCGGGTCACTGAAGCTTTCTTT. Its protein product is CASSMELRVTEAFF.

The genes are TRBV13 and TRBJ1-2, with D possibly matching TRBD1 (5 bases). CDR3 length: 14 residues. Germline CDR1 is PRHDT and CDR2 is FYEKMQ (reference sequence). The germline V and J ends were trimmed by 5 bases and 4 bases, with 14 bases remaining between them. The CDR3 DNA reads TGTGCCAGCAGCCCCTCAGGGCCGCTCTATGGCTACACCTTC. Translated: CASSPSGPLYGYTF. The variable domain in full, completed from reference TRBV13 and TRBJ1-2, reads AAGVIQSPRHLIKEKRETATLKCYPIPRHDTVYWYQQGPGQDPQFLISFYEKMQSDKGSIPDRFSAQQFSDYHSELNMSSLELGDSALYFCASSPSGPLYGYTFGSGTRLTVV.

This rearrangement joins TRBV7-2 to TRBJ1-2; 8 bases map to TRBD1. Per the germline V gene, CDR1 is SGHTA and CDR2 is FQGNSA. The CDR3 runs 13 residues. The trim removed 4 bases at V and 7 bases at J, leaving 5 bases unmatched. This CDR3 reads CASSSRGPGGYTF. The CDR3 DNA sequence: TGTGCCAGCAGCTCCAGGGGGCCGGGTGGCTACACCTTC. Full variable domain (rest looked up from reference TRBV7-2 and TRBJ1-2): GAGVSQSPSNKVTEKGKDVELRCDPISGHTALYWYRQSLGQGLEFLIYFQGNSAPDKSGLPSDRFSAERTGGSVSTLTIQRTQQEDSAVYLCASSSRGPGGYTFGSGTRLTVV.

This chain joins TRBV6-5 and TRBJ2-5; 10 bases agree with TRBD2. Germline CDR1 is MNHEY and CDR2 is SVGAGI. This CDR3 comprises 15 residues. Trimming cost V 5 bases and J 0 bases; bases outside gene matches: 3. The DNA for the CDR3 is TGTGCCAGCAGTAGTAGCGGGGGGAACCAAGAGACCCAGTACTTC. Residues: CASSSSGGNQETQYF.

The chain links TRBV10-3 to TRBJ2-7; 9 bases map to TRBD1. Trimming took 9 bases from V and 5 from J; bases not matched to a gene: 8. CDR1 is ENHRY and CDR2 is SYGVKD in the germline V gene. This CDR3 comprises 13 residues. In nucleotides, the CDR3 is TGTGCCATGGGGGACAGGGAGACACACGAGCAGTACTTC. Its protein is CAMGDRETHEQYF.

V usage is TRBV3-1 (or the pseudogene TRBV3-2) and J usage is TRBJ2-2; TRBD1 matches at 7 bases. The germline V gene has CDR1 LGHDT and CDR2 YNNKEL (reference sequence). V was pared by 4 bases and J by 4 bases, with 3 bases of the junction left unmatched. The CDR3 consists of 14 residues. As DNA, the CDR3 is TGTGCCAGCAGCCTGCGGACAGGCACCGGGGAGCTGTTTTTT. Translating gives CASSLRTGTGELFF.

The rearrangement uses TRBV6-2 or TRBV6-3 and TRBJ2-2, with 7 bases lining up with TRBD1. Germline V CDR1 and CDR2: MNHEY, SVGEGT. The V segment lost 2 bases and the J segment 6 bases; nucleotides outside the gene matches: 0. The length of the CDR3 is 13 residues. As DNA, the CDR3 is TGTGCCAGCAGTTACGACAGGGCCGGGGAGCTGTTTTTT. It is translated as CASSYDRAGELFF.

The V and J genes are TRBV4-2 and TRBJ1-6; D is uncertain. Germline V gene lookup returns CDR1 LGHNA and CDR2 YNFKEQ. V lost 0 bases and J 5 bases, leaving 14 bases between the germline ends. The CDR3 is 17 amino acids. In nucleotides, the CDR3 is TGTGCCAGCAGCCAAGATCGGGGAGTTCTGGATAATTCACCCCTCCACTTT. Translation gives CASSQDRGVLDNSPLHF.

The chain couples TRBV4-3 to TRBJ1-6; D possibly corresponds to TRBD1 (5 bases). Per germline, CDR1 LGHNA and CDR2 YSLEER. The CDR3 is 18 residues long. The V end was cut by 1 base, the J end by 0 bases, with 13 bases between. The CDR3 loop reads CASSQGGSTSSYNSPLHF. The CDR3 DNA reads TGCGCCAGCAGCCAAGGGGGGTCGACTAGCTCCTATAATTCACCCCTCCACTTT.

The V and J genes are TRBV3-1 (or the pseudogene TRBV3-2) and TRBJ2-7; D gene unclear. Trimming pared 1 base from V and 6 bases from J, leaving 7 bases between. This CDR3 is 12 amino acids long. Germline-derived CDR1 and CDR2 are LGHDT and YNNKEL (reference sequence). The CDR3 spells CASSQVGLEQYF. CDR3 bases: TGTGCCAGCAGCCAAGTCGGTCTCGAGCAGTACTTC.